This record looks at one TCR beta chain sequence and its context. Its antigen is unknown. Repertoires were generated with immunoSEQ multiplex PCR, while TCRdb's copy carries only in-frame clones and drops some. This table holds some 11,000 clones, approximately 85% found once. Trimming stripped 2 bases from V and 5 bases from J, with 17 bases between. Germline CDR1 is SGHTA and CDR2 is FQGTGA. The CDR3 covers 16 residues. These data are taken from a study of chemoradiotherapy in HPV16-positive cancers. Study background: Candidate HPV-specific clones and shared TCR motifs came from a couple of HPV16-positive patients.

Study-level findings and limits: For HPV16-positive patients, expanding HPV-responsive T cells associated with longer recurrence-free survival.

The chain uses TRBV7-3 and TRBJ2-3; TRBD2 might be the D (6 bases). Sample collection occurred from a patient who underwent chemoradiotherapy. This clonotype was sampled from a human donor with HPV-associated anogenital cancer. Here the CDR3 reads CASSLRGPSDGDTQYF. The CDR3 bases are TGTGCCAGCAGCTTACGGGGCCCTAGCGACGGAGATACGCAGTATTTT.